The table lists the clone carrying this T cell receptor (beta chain) with many counts. This sample stems from a study of T cells of healthy individuals. V was clipped by 0 bases and J by 3 bases, with 12 bases between them. The CDR3 covers 14 residues. CDR1 is DFQATT, CDR2 SNEGSKA, per germline (reference sequence). TCRdb processed the 5' RACE reads anew with MiXCR; each CDR3 protein has one entry. The sample has about 100,000 distinct CDR3 sequences; approximately 15% are singletons. The rearrangement joins TRBV20-1 to TRBJ2-7; D gene ambiguous. The clonotype was recovered from a human donor in good health. Written as DNA, the CDR3 is TGCAGTGCTAGAGATACAAGGAATTTCTACGAGCAGTACTTC. Its translation: CSARDTRNFYEQYF.